The 13 T cell receptor beta chains in this list originate from one sample, sequenced in a study of T cell changes during pregnancy in multiple sclerosis. Libraries were prepared by immunoSEQ multiplex PCR; TCRdb keeps only in-frame clonotypes and omits some of them. The table has 35,000 to 45,000 clones, roughly 88% seen once. This specimen was CD8+ T cells from peripheral blood mononuclear cells, taken in the first trimester of pregnancy. These receptors were taken from a female donor with multiple sclerosis, enrolled in a pregnancy study.

The chain is built from TRBV5-6 and TRBJ1-3, with a tentative D call TRBD1 (6 bases). Trimming left V 0 bases short and J 0 bases short, with 13 bases between. Germline assignment: CDR1 SGHDT and CDR2 YYEEEE. The CDR3 is 17 amino acids. CDR3 coding DNA: TGTGCCAGCAGCTTGGCAGGACAGCTCGCCTCTGGAAACACCATATATTTT. Translation: CASSLAGQLASGNTIYF.

The V and J genes are TRBV6-5 and TRBJ2-1; weak D call: TRBD2 (6 bases). The CDR3 is 12 amino acids. V dropped 6 bases and J dropped 7 bases, with 10 bases sitting between them. Per the germline V gene, CDR1 is MNHEY and CDR2 is SVGAGI. The CDR3, as DNA: TGTGCCAGCAGCCATGGAGGGAATGAGCAGTTCTTC. Its translation: CASSHGGNEQFF.

V usage is TRBV10-3 and J usage is TRBJ2-7; TRBD1 aligns across 8 bases. With 6 bases clipped from V and 7 bases from J, the junction kept 8 bases outside the gene matches. The CDR3 loop spans 13 amino acids. CDR1 ENHRY and CDR2 SYGVKD come from the germline V gene. The CDR3 spells CAIRTDRAWEQYF. The CDR3 DNA is TGTGCCATCAGGACGGACAGGGCTTGGGAGCAGTACTTC.

The chain joins TRBV9 to TRBJ1-2; D not certain. There are 10 residues in the CDR3. Per the germline V gene, CDR1 is SGDLS and CDR2 is YYNGEE. V was shortened by 5 bases and J by 6 bases, with 5 bases between the two germline ends. CDR3 residues: CASRSDGYTF. As DNA, the CDR3 is TGTGCCAGCAGGTCGGATGGCTACACCTTC.

The chain is built from TRBV5-4 and TRBJ2-5, with 10 bases identical to TRBD2. CDR1 is SGHNT and CDR2 is YYREEE in the germline V gene (reference sequence). This CDR3 has 14 residues. V shed 9 bases, J shed 4 bases, and the junction held 9 bases outside the gene matches. The CDR3 sequence is CATRGASGGETQYF. The CDR3 DNA follows: TGTGCCACAAGAGGGGCTAGCGGGGGAGAGACCCAGTACTTC.

The genes are TRBV30 and TRBJ1-4; tentatively, D is TRBD1 (6 bases). This CDR3 comprises 15 residues. V dropped 2 bases and J dropped 7 bases, with 17 bases sitting between them. Per the germline V gene, CDR1 is GTSNPN and CDR2 is SVGIG (reference sequence). CDR3 DNA: TGTGCCTGGAGTCCAACATGGGGGCAGGTTGAAAAACTGTTTTTT. It yields the protein CAWSPTWGQVEKLFF.

V usage is TRBV13 and J usage is TRBJ2-5; 10 bases fit TRBD2. Germline lookup yields CDR1 PRHDT and CDR2 FYEKMQ (reference sequence). This CDR3 region has 14 residues. The junction had 2 bases not matched to a gene; V was cut back by 3 bases and J by 4 bases. The CDR3 loop is CASSFASGGETQYF. Here the CDR3 DNA reads TGTGCCAGCAGCTTCGCTAGCGGGGGAGAGACCCAGTACTTC.

The chain carries TRBV7-2 and TRBJ2-2, with 9 bases identical to TRBD2. This CDR3 region has 17 residues. The junction had 8 bases not matched to a gene; V was cut back by 0 bases and J by 6 bases. The germline V gene encodes CDR1 SGHTA and CDR2 FQGNSA. The CDR3 loop is CASSLAQAGGFAGELFF. DNA for the CDR3: TGTGCCAGCAGCTTAGCGCAGGCGGGGGGGTTCGCCGGGGAGCTGTTTTTT.

The chain joins TRBV27 to TRBJ2-7, with D possibly being TRBD1 (6 bases). Germline loops: CDR1 MNHEY, CDR2 SMNVEV (reference sequence). V lost 6 bases to trimming and J lost 2 bases, with 11 bases between them. The CDR3 is 13 residues long. CDR3 nucleotide sequence: TGTGCCAGCAGGGACAGTGGGACCTACGAGCAGTACTTC. Amino acid sequence: CASRDSGTYEQYF.

In its sample, this clone was seen once. CDR3 region: CASSLAYRDLSSGANVLTF. CDR3 nucleotides: TGTGCCAGCAGCTTGGCCTACCGGGACTTGAGCTCTGGGGCCAACGTCCTGACTTTC. V usage is TRBV5-6 and J usage is TRBJ2-6, with D perhaps TRBD2 (6 bases). Germline V gene sequence: CDR1 SGHDT, CDR2 YYEEEE. The CDR3 has 19 residues. The germline V and J ends were trimmed by 0 bases and 0 bases, with 16 bases remaining between them.

This clone was observed once. The chain recombines TRBV27 with TRBJ2-6, with 7 bases aligning to TRBD1. Germline CDR1 MNHEY, CDR2 SMNVEV (reference sequence). The length of the CDR3 is 19 residues. After removal of 5 bases from V and 0 bases from J, the junction contained 13 bases not matched to a gene. CDR3 loop: CASSIKMGQTVSGANVLTF. CDR3 nucleotides: TGTGCCAGCAGTATAAAGATGGGACAGACCGTCTCTGGGGCCAACGTCCTGACTTTC.

The CDR3 region is CASSLEQGYHQPQHF. DNA for the CDR3: TGTGCCAGCAGCTTGGAACAGGGGTATCATCAGCCCCAGCATTTT. The chain carries TRBV5-5 and TRBJ1-5, with 7 nucleotides matching TRBD1. CDR1 is SGHKS, CDR2 YYEKEE, per germline (reference sequence). The CDR3 sequence is 15 residues long. Trimming removed 0 bases from V and 5 bases from J; junction bases left unmatched: 5.

The V and J genes are TRBV13 and TRBJ1-4; TRBD1 matches at 8 bases. CDR1 is PRHDT, CDR2 FYEKMQ, per germline (reference sequence). The CDR3 has 14 amino acids. Trimming at V came to 6 bases and at J to 8 bases, leaving 8 bases not matched to a gene. Here the CDR3 DNA reads TGTGCCAGCAGATCCGGGACAGGCTTGGAAAAACTGTTTTTT. Translating gives CASRSGTGLEKLFF.